The rows below give T cell receptor beta chains drawn from one sample of a study of cytomegalovirus exposure and HLA in healthy donors. Sequencing used immunoSEQ multiplex PCR; TCRdb keeps in-frame clones, though not all of them. The repertoire holds just over 150,000 clones, with around 74% as singletons. The material sequenced was PBMCs. Receptor source: a female donor in good health and CMV-seronegative. The CDR3 runs from the conserved cysteine through the conserved F or W. Each record gives: J gene, D gene, V gene, clone size, CDR3 DNA, CDR3 protein. D genes are given only for firm matches. Rows may omit the clone size; those that give it use once, few, many or a size class.

TRBJ1-1 . TRBV29-1 few TGCAGCGTTGCGCCGGGGTGGGGAATGAACACTGAAGCTTTCTTT CSVAPGWGMNTEAFF
TRBJ2-3 TRBD1 TRBV9 . TGTGCCAGCAGCCTAAGACAGGGTTGGACAGATACGCAGTATTTT CASSLRQGWTDTQYF
TRBJ1-1 . TRBV4-2 . TGTGCCAGCAGCCGGATTACAGGGTCCGCTGAAGCTTTCTTT CASSRITGSAEAFF
TRBJ1-4 . TRBV5-1 . TGCGCCAGCAGCTTCGGTAGCATCGGGGAAAAACTGTTTTTT CASSFGSIGEKLFF
TRBJ2-1 . TRBV19 . TGTGCCAGTAGTATAAGGGGGGGAACCAGGGAAAATGAGCAGTTCTTC CASSIRGGTRENEQFF
TRBJ2-6 TRBD1 TRBV2 . TGTGCCAGCAGTGCCGATAGACACCGGGACAGGGGAAGGAGTGGGGCCAACGTCCTGACTTTC CASSADRHRDRGRSGANVLTF
TRBJ2-7 . TRBV5-5 . TGTGCCAGCAGCCTGCTCAGGGGACCCTTCTACGAGCAGTACTTC CASSLLRGPFYEQYF
TRBJ2-7 TRBD1 TRBV11-2 few TGTGCCAGCAGCCCACTAGGAGGACAGGGGTACGAGCAGTACTTC CASSPLGGQGYEQYF
TRBJ2-6 . TRBV9 . TGTGCCAGCAGGGGGGGAGGGGCCAACGTCCTGACTTTC CASRGGGANVLTF
TRBJ1-2 . TRBV19 few TGTGCCAGTAGTATTGCAGGCGTAAACTATGGCTACACCTTC CASSIAGVNYGYTF
TRBJ2-2 . TRBV2 once TGTGCCAGCGTTAGAGGTAGCGGCGGGGAGCTGTTTTTT CASVRGSGGELFF
TRBJ1-1 . TRBV15 . TGTGCCACCAGTGAACTAGGTCAGGAGAACACTGAAGCTTTCTTT CATSELGQENTEAFF
TRBJ2-7 . TRBV7-2 . TGTGCCAGCAGCTTAGCCGGAGCTAGCTCCTACGAGCAGTACTTC CASSLAGASSYEQYF
TRBJ1-4 TRBD1 TRBV5-1 few TGCGCCAGCAGCATTACAGGGGATACTAATGAAAAACTGTTTTTT CASSITGDTNEKLFF
TRBJ1-2 TRBD1 TRBV5-1 . TGCGCCAGCAGCTGGGGACAGGGAGGCTACACCTTC CASSWGQGGYTF
TRBJ1-6 TRBD1 TRBV5-1 . TGCGCCAGCAGCATACGACGATCCGGGACAGAGAATTCACCCCTCCACTTT CASSIRRSGTENSPLHF
TRBJ2-7 TRBD1 TRBV6-1 . TGTGCCAGCAGTAACAGGGGTGGGACCTACGAGCAGTACTTC CASSNRGGTYEQYF
TRBJ2-1 . TRBV10-1 . TGCGCCAGCAGACCGGGACAAACAGCGGGAGAGCAGTTCTTC CASRPGQTAGEQFF
TRBJ2-1 TRBD2 TRBV25-1 . TGTGCCAGCAGTGAAGGAGCGGGGGGGCCGGGCAATGAGCAGTTCTTC CASSEGAGGPGNEQFF
TRBJ2-7 TRBD1 TRBV30 . TGTGCCTGGAGTAAACCCGGGACAGGCTCCTACGAGCAGTACTTC CAWSKPGTGSYEQYF
TRBJ2-5 TRBD1 TRBV29-1 . TGCAGCGTTGAACTCACGGGACAGCTTCAAGAGACCCAGTACTTC CSVELTGQLQETQYF
TRBJ1-4 . TRBV6-6 once TGTGCCAGCTTCATGTATCCCGGAGGTGAAAAACTGTTTTTT CASFMYPGGEKLFF
TRBJ1-1 . TRBV7-3 . TGTGCCAGCAGCTTAACAGGCGGGGACACTGAAGCTTTCTTT CASSLTGGDTEAFF
TRBJ1-6 TRBD1 TRBV6-1 few TGTGCCAGCAGCGCCATACAGGGGGGAGACTCACCCCTCCACTTT CASSAIQGGDSPLHF
TRBJ2-1 . TRBV7-6 . TGTGCCAGCAGCTTTAACCTATTCTTTGAGCAGTTCTTC CASSFNLFFEQFF
TRBJ1-2 . TRBV6-1 . TGTGCCAGCAGTGACTTCAACTATGGCTACACCTTC CASSDFNYGYTF
TRBJ2-7 TRBD1 TRBV6-5 . TGTGCCAGCAGTCCCCGGGGGACAGGGTTCTACGAGCAGTACTTC CASSPRGTGFYEQYF
TRBJ1-2 TRBD1 TRBV7-2 . TGTGCCAGCAGCCCTTCTCGTCCGGGACAGGGTAACGGCTACACCTTC CASSPSRPGQGNGYTF
TRBJ2-1 TRBD1 TRBV6-1 . TGTGCCAGCACCACCTCGGGACAGGGTCTAAATGAGCAGTTCTTC CASTTSGQGLNEQFF
TRBJ1-4 . TRBV5-5 . TGTGCCAGCAGAGGTAGCAGGGTCATCGATGAAAAACTGTTTTTT CASRGSRVIDEKLFF
TRBJ1-5 . TRBV13 . TGTGCCAGCAGCCCGAGCGGGGGGAGCAATCAGCCCCAGCATTTT CASSPSGGSNQPQHF
TRBJ2-5 . TRBV7-2 . TGTGCCAGCAGCTTAGGGCGGACTAACCAAGAGACCCAGTACTTC CASSLGRTNQETQYF
TRBJ2-7 . TRBV19 few TGTGCCAGTAGTATTGGGACTCCCTCCTACGAGCAGTACTTC CASSIGTPSYEQYF
TRBJ1-1 . TRBV19 . TGTGCCAGTAGTACCACAGGGACGGGCGGCACTGAAGCTTTCTTT CASSTTGTGGTEAFF
TRBJ1-2 . TRBV5-4 . TGTGCCAGCCGAGCTGGAGGAGCTAACTATGGCTACACCTTC CASRAGGANYGYTF